This T cell receptor beta chain appears in the sequencing data of a study of T cells after yellow fever vaccination. This clonotype is medium-sized. Making TCR cDNA involved 5'RACE template switching, which added UMIs and a universal primer site. Using its own MiXCR run on the 5' RACE reads, TCRdb lists one record per CDR3 protein. Here the sample spans hundreds of thousands of distinct CDR3 sequences, roughly 20% being singletons. Trimming cost V 2 bases and J 1 base, with 6 bases left between them. Germline V CDR1 and CDR2: SEHNR, FQNEAQ (reference sequence). CDR3 length: 14 amino acids. This clonotype was obtained from a man aged 18 to 29 who received the YFV17D yellow fever vaccine. The sample here was PBMCs, taken before the yellow fever booster vaccination. The chain recombines TRBV7-9 with TRBJ2-4, with a tentative D call TRBD2 (5 bases). CDR3 residues: CASSLRGAKNIQYF. In DNA, the CDR3 is TGTGCCAGCAGCTTAAGAGGGGCCAAAAACATTCAGTACTTC.